What follows are 32 T cell receptor beta chains derived from one specimen sequenced in a study of blood T cell repertoires in COVID-19 (dated by TCRdb to the early 2020s). Library generation was performed with the immunoSEQ multiplex PCR assay. TCRdb provides this immuneACCESS table in a form limited to in-frame rearrangements. Some clones are lacking; in checked studies, under half of them reflect an unresolved V gene, and why the rest are absent is not known. This sample holds about 96,000 clones; 70% to 90% were observed only once. Of the sample, about 4.2% is held by the ten largest clones. The specimen was peripheral blood. These receptors originate from a human donor with COVID-19, enrolled during active disease. The donor label of this sample is uncertain.

This clone has a handful of counts. The CDR3 reads CASSQAGGGTGTDTQYF. CDR3 DNA: TGCGCCAGCAGCCAGGCGGGCGGGGGGACAGGCACAGATACGCAGTATTTT. The chain uses TRBV4-1 and TRBJ2-3; tentatively, D is TRBD2 (8 bases). The CDR3 has 17 residues. The V end was cut by 3 bases, the J end by 1 base, with 17 bases between. Per the germline V gene, CDR1 is MGHRA and CDR2 is YSYEKL.

The CDR3 loop is CARGGEDRGNSYEQYF. CDR3 sequence (DNA): TGCGCCAGAGGAGGGGAGGACAGGGGGAACTCCTACGAGCAGTACTTC. The rearrangement joins TRBV10-1 to TRBJ2-7; 10 nucleotides match TRBD1. Per the germline V gene, CDR1 is WNHNN and CDR2 is SYGVQD (reference sequence). With 9 bases clipped from V and 0 bases from J, the junction kept 11 bases outside the gene matches. CDR3 length: 16 residues.

This sequence joins TRBV19 and TRBJ1-6; D perhaps matches TRBD1 (5 bases). Trimming shortened V by 4 bases and J by 7 bases, and 11 bases separated the two germline ends. This CDR3 contains 14 residues. Germline loops: CDR1 LNHDA, CDR2 SQIVND (reference sequence). The CDR3 here is CASSKQTGNSPLHF. In nucleotides, the CDR3 is TGTGCCAGTAGTAAACAAACAGGAAATTCACCCCTCCACTTT.

The chain has TRBV5-1 and TRBJ1-2, with TRBD1 identical over 10 bases. The ends lost 4 bases at V and 8 bases at J; junction bases unmatched: 5. In germline, CDR1 is SGHRS, CDR2 YFSETQ. This CDR3 has 13 residues. The chain's CDR3 is CASSPDRGRGYTF. In DNA form, the CDR3 reads TGCGCCAGCAGCCCAGACAGGGGGCGAGGCTACACCTTC. The whole variable domain, remainder taken from reference TRBV5-1 and TRBJ1-2, is KAGVTQTPRYLIKTRGQQVTLSCSPISGHRSVSWYQQTPGQGLQFLFEYFSETQRNKGNFPGRFSGRQFSNSRSEMNVSTLELGDSALYLCASSPDRGRGYTFGSGTRLTVV.

This clone was seen once. This chain connects TRBV10-3 to TRBJ2-7; tentative D call: TRBD2 (5 bases). The CDR3 is 15 amino acids. Germline loops: CDR1 ENHRY, CDR2 SYGVKD. Deletions cut 0 bases from V and 2 bases from J, with 11 bases between. In nucleotides, the CDR3 is TGTGCCATCAGTGAGTCCCGGGGAGATACCTACGAGCAGTACTTC. Protein product: CAISESRGDTYEQYF.

This clone occurred once. Other DNA sequences from this sample encode an identical CDR3 as well. The J gene is TRBJ1-1, the V gene TRBV5-6, with D perhaps TRBD1 (6 bases). From germline, CDR1 is SGHDT and CDR2 YYEEEE. The CDR3 totals 13 residues. V lost 1 base to trimming and J lost 4 bases, with 8 bases between them. CDR3 DNA sequence: TGTGCCAGCAGCTTGACAGGGAGCACTGAAGCTTTCTTT. It encodes CASSLTGSTEAFF.

This rearrangement joins TRBV3-1 (or the pseudogene TRBV3-2) to TRBJ1-1, with D possibly being TRBD1 (6 bases). CDR3 length equals 14 residues. Trimming removed 3 bases from V and 1 base from J, with 9 bases in between. In germline, CDR1 is LGHDT, CDR2 YNNKEL (reference sequence). The chain's CDR3 is CASSQETGNTEAFF. The CDR3 DNA reads TGTGCCAGCAGCCAGGAGACAGGGAACACTGAAGCTTTCTTT.

This chain links TRBV27 with TRBJ1-1; 9 bases are a match to TRBD1. The trim removed 5 bases at V and 4 bases at J, leaving 8 bases unmatched. The germline gives CDR1 MNHEY, CDR2 SMNVEV (reference sequence). This CDR3 has 15 residues. For the CDR3, the DNA is TGTGCCAGCAGTATAACACAGGGGGCTGTCACTGAAGCTTTCTTT. Its translation: CASSITQGAVTEAFF.

V is TRBV2 and J is TRBJ1-6; 9 bases line up with TRBD1. The CDR3 extends over 16 amino acids. The V gene end was trimmed by 3 bases and the J gene end by 6 bases; junction bases not matched to a gene: 6. The germline V gene encodes CDR1 SNHLY and CDR2 FYNNEI. In DNA form, the CDR3 reads TGTGCCAGCAGTGAGAACAGGGGGCTGTTTAATTCACCCCTCCACTTT. Its translation is CASSENRGLFNSPLHF.

V and J are TRBV6-4 and TRBJ2-2; perhaps TRBD1 as D (5 bases). The V end lost 4 bases, the J end lost 2 bases, and 5 bases lay between the germline ends. This CDR3 region has 13 residues. Germline V gene lookup returns CDR1 MRHNA and CDR2 SNTAGT. The chain's CDR3 is CASSGTNTGELFF. The CDR3 nucleotides read TGTGCCAGCAGTGGGACAAACACCGGGGAGCTGTTTTTT.

This sequence joins TRBV19 and TRBJ1-6; D is uncertain. Germline loops: CDR1 LNHDA, CDR2 SQIVND (reference sequence). The CDR3 is 15 residues long. V gave up 6 bases and J gave up 6 bases, with 15 bases separating them. The CDR3 is CASRSSTEFNSPLHF. The CDR3 region has the DNA TGTGCCAGTAGGTCGTCAACAGAGTTTAATTCACCCCTCCACTTT.

The genes are TRBV6-6 and TRBJ1-2; a weak D match, TRBD1 (6 bases). The CDR3 is made up of 16 amino acids. Per germline, CDR1 MNHNY and CDR2 SVGAGI (reference sequence). The V gene lost 9 bases and the J gene lost 8 bases, with 28 bases spanning the gap. The CDR3 loop is CASSSGQGTRYGGYTF. DNA for the CDR3: TGTGCCAGTTCCAGTGGTCAGGGGACGAGGTATGGGGGCTACACCTTC.

The V and J genes are TRBV6-5 and TRBJ1-1; the D gene is possibly TRBD1 (6 bases). The CDR3 loop spans 14 amino acids. CDR1 is MNHEY, CDR2 SVGAGI, per germline. V dropped 4 bases and J dropped 0 bases, with 9 bases sitting between them. CDR3 DNA: TGTGCCAGCAGTTTGGGACATCTGAACACTGAAGCTTTCTTT. Translating it yields CASSLGHLNTEAFF.

The V gene is TRBV5-1, the J gene TRBJ1-2; TRBD1 matches at 8 bases. CDR3 length: 17 amino acids. Losses at the gene ends were 0 bases for V and 7 bases for J; bases not matched to a gene: 14. Germline V gene lookup returns CDR1 SGHRS and CDR2 YFSETQ. CDR3 DNA: TGCGCCAGCAGCTTGGGAAATTGGGGACAGGTTTCCAGTGGCTACACCTTC. This codes for CASSLGNWGQVSSGYTF.

V gene TRBV5-1 combines with J gene TRBJ2-5; 14 nucleotides align to TRBD2. The J segment lost 3 bases and the V segment lost 4 bases, leaving 2 bases of the junction unmatched. CDR3 length: 15 residues. In germline, CDR1 is SGHRS, CDR2 YFSETQ. Here the CDR3 reads CASSVGLAGEETQYF. The CDR3 region has the DNA TGCGCCAGCAGCGTGGGACTAGCGGGGGAAGAGACCCAGTACTTC.

The chain couples TRBV5-1 to TRBJ2-6, with no clear D. The CDR3 has 11 residues. CDR1 and CDR2 (germline): SGHRS, YFSETQ. Between the trimmed V and J ends, which lost 0 bases and 15 bases, there was a span of 7 bases. CDR3 bases: TGCGCCAGCAGCTTGGCTGGAGCCCTGACTTTC. Amino acids: CASSLAGALTF.

The sample holds one count of this clone. This chain joins TRBV25-1 and TRBJ1-1; D is unclear. CDR3 length equals 15 residues. Germline values: CDR1 MGHDK, CDR2 SYGVNS. V was trimmed by 4 bases and J by 3 bases, leaving 15 bases between them. The CDR3 spells CASSAQTALDTEAFF. The CDR3 region has the DNA TGTGCCAGCAGTGCCCAGACTGCCCTCGACACTGAAGCTTTCTTT.

The J gene is TRBJ1-1, the V gene TRBV14; D is uncertain. V was cut by 5 bases and J by 4 bases, with 11 bases left in between. The CDR3 has 13 residues. Germline values: CDR1 SGHDN, CDR2 FVKESK. CDR3 sequence (DNA): TGTGCCAGCAGCTCATCCCTAGGCACTGAAGCTTTCTTT. It encodes CASSSSLGTEAFF.

This chain connects TRBV7-6 to TRBJ1-5; 7 bases line up with TRBD1. The CDR3 has 13 amino acids. The junction had 10 bases not matched to a gene; V was cut back by 1 base and J by 16 bases. Germline values: CDR1 SGHVS, CDR2 FNYEAQ. The CDR3 reads CASSLGVDREKHF. Here the CDR3 DNA reads TGTGCCAGCAGCTTAGGGGTCGACAGGGAGAAACATTTT.

This clone was detected only once. This chain joins TRBV10-3 and TRBJ2-5, with 13 bases identical to TRBD2. The germline gives CDR1 ENHRY, CDR2 SYGVKD. The trim removed 2 bases at V and 2 bases at J, leaving 2 bases unmatched. The CDR3 spans 16 residues. For the CDR3, the DNA is TGTGCCATCAGTGAGAGGACTAGCGGGGGACAAGAGACCCAGTACTTC. Translated: CAISERTSGGQETQYF.

This clone has only a few counts. The chain employs TRBV11-2 and TRBJ2-2, with D possibly TRBD2 on 5 matching bases. The CDR3 length is 15 residues. The V and J ends lost 2 bases and 4 bases respectively, with 11 bases between them. Germline V gene data show CDR1 as SGHAT and CDR2 as FQNNGV. CDR3 amino acids: CASSLRAGPTGELFF. The CDR3 DNA reads TGTGCCAGCAGCTTAAGGGCGGGCCCCACCGGGGAGCTGTTTTTT.

The V and J genes are TRBV28 and TRBJ2-2; weak D call: TRBD1 (5 bases). This CDR3 is built from 13 residues. The germline CDR1 and CDR2 sequences are MDHEN and SYDVKM. Trimming removed 2 bases at V and 4 bases at J, with 5 bases between. DNA for the CDR3: TGTGCCAGCAGTTTAGGGGCCACCGGGGAGCTGTTTTTT. Translating gives CASSLGATGELFF.

The chain uses TRBV5-1 and TRBJ1-2, with D tentatively TRBD1 (5 bases). The V and J ends lost 4 bases and 6 bases respectively, with 13 bases between them. Germline CDR1 SGHRS, CDR2 YFSETQ. The CDR3 is 13 amino acids. This CDR3 reads CASSRNGGNGYTF. The CDR3 DNA sequence: TGCGCCAGCAGCCGGAACGGGGGGAATGGCTACACCTTC.

The CDR3 is CASSEEVLAGGLYNEQFF. The CDR3 nucleotides read TGTGCCAGCAGTGAAGAGGTTTTAGCGGGGGGGCTCTACAATGAGCAGTTCTTC. This chain connects TRBV6-1 to TRBJ2-1; 11 positions match TRBD2. Germline loops: CDR1 MNHNS, CDR2 SASEGT. V lost 1 base, J lost 3 bases, and 8 bases stayed unmatched. CDR3 length equals 18 residues.

The chain links TRBV5-1 to TRBJ2-2; 11 positions agree with TRBD1. J gave up 5 bases and V 0 bases, and 3 bases lay outside the gene matches. Germline V gene data show CDR1 as SGHRS and CDR2 as YFSETQ. The CDR3 runs to 16 residues. CDR3 nucleotide sequence: TGCGCCAGCAGCTTGGCAGGACAGGGGGCGACCGGGGAGCTGTTTTTT. It specifies CASSLAGQGATGELFF.

The chain carries TRBV19 and TRBJ1-2; no reliable D call. CDR3 length: 13 amino acids. Per the germline V gene, CDR1 is LNHDA and CDR2 is SQIVND (reference sequence). The germline V and J ends were trimmed by 1 base and 6 bases, with 9 bases remaining between them. CDR3 nucleotides: TGTGCCAGTAGTATAGGGAGGGTTGATGGCTACACCTTC. As protein: CASSIGRVDGYTF.

The chain uses TRBV9 and TRBJ2-1; 7 bases fit TRBD2. This CDR3 comprises 15 residues. Germline CDR1 reads SGDLS; CDR2 reads YYNGEE. Trimming took 1 base from V and 9 from J; bases not matched to a gene: 10. The CDR3 loop reads CASSVYGRGMGEQFF. CDR3 sequence (DNA): TGTGCCAGCAGCGTATACGGGCGGGGGATGGGTGAGCAGTTCTTC.

V is TRBV6-1 and J is TRBJ1-2, with no clear D. With 1 base removed from V and 8 bases from J, the gap between germline ends came to 11 bases. The CDR3 runs to 13 residues. CDR1 is MNHNS, CDR2 SASEGT, per germline. CDR3 coding DNA: TGTGCCAGCAGTGAAGAGAGGGTAGGAGGCTACACCTTC. Translated, it gives CASSEERVGGYTF.

The chain employs TRBV10-3 and TRBJ1-4, with D uncertain. The CDR3 is made up of 14 amino acids. V was trimmed by 5 bases and J by 4 bases, leaving 11 bases between them. CDR1 and CDR2 (germline): ENHRY, SYGVKD. The CDR3 DNA sequence: TGTGCCATCAGTAGCTCGGGTAATAATGAAAAACTGTTTTTT. It encodes CAISSSGNNEKLFF.

The chain recombines TRBV29-1 with TRBJ2-7, with 7 bases that match TRBD2. The V segment lost 3 bases and the J segment 9 bases; nucleotides outside the gene matches: 11. Germline V gene data show CDR1 as SQVTM and CDR2 as ANQGSEA. The CDR3 runs to 13 residues. Written as DNA, the CDR3 is TGCAGCGTTGAGGGACTAAGAGAGGGTGGGCAGTACTTC. It codes for CSVEGLREGGQYF.

This clone was picked up one time. The V call is TRBV18, the J call TRBJ2-3; 9 bases are shared with TRBD1. This CDR3 comprises 15 residues. Trimming took 6 bases from V and 6 from J; bases not matched to a gene: 10. Germline V gives CDR1 KGHSH, CDR2 LQKENI. The CDR3 protein is CASSPGTGSRDTQYF. CDR3 DNA sequence: TGTGCCAGCTCGCCCGGGACAGGGTCTCGGGATACGCAGTATTTT.

The chain recombines TRBV3-1 (or the pseudogene TRBV3-2) with TRBJ1-6; 8 bases line up with TRBD1. The ends lost 6 bases at V and 13 bases at J; junction bases unmatched: 11. The CDR3 has 14 amino acids. Germline CDR1 reads LGHDT; CDR2 reads YNNKEL (reference sequence). Written as DNA, the CDR3 is TGTGCCAGCAGACGGTTGACAGGGGATGGGCCCCTCCACTTT. Translating it yields CASRRLTGDGPLHF.